In its sample, the clone carrying this TCR beta chain was seen many times. Trimming pared 4 bases from V and 2 bases from J, leaving 13 bases between. The CDR3 has 14 amino acids. Per the germline V gene, CDR1 is SGHDT and CDR2 is YYEEEE. These data belong to a study of T-cell reconstitution after alpha-beta-depleted transplantation in children. Preparing the TCRbeta library involved the use of unique molecular identifiers. One entry per CDR3 protein, called by TCRdb with MiXCR from the PCR reads. The sample shows 350,000 to 450,000 distinct CDR3 sequences, 20% of them seen only once. The receptor was isolated from a human donor who donated a stem cell graft to a child with acute myeloid leukemia. The chain employs TRBV5-6 and TRBJ2-7; a weak D match, TRBD2 (6 bases). The material sequenced was PBMCs from the stem cell graft donor, taken from the stem cell graft. CDR3 DNA: TGTGCCAGCAGCAGCGGGCTTGGAGCCTACGAGCAGTACTTC. Protein product: CASSSGLGAYEQYF.